Each of the 22 T cell receptor beta chains below was sequenced from the same sample in a study of early T cells in non-severe SARS-CoV-2 infection. TCRdb reanalysed the 5' RACE reads using MiXCR and keeps one entry per CDR3 protein. Of about 38,000 distinct CDR3 sequences in the sample, about 5% were seen once. What was sequenced was whole blood. These receptors were collected from an adult who was a healthcare worker with PCR-confirmed SARS-CoV-2 infection or an uninfected control (not recorded which).

The DNA of the CDR3 is TGTGCCAGCAGCTTAGAGAGCTCTGGAAACACCATATATTTT. Encoded protein: CASSLESSGNTIYF. This chain uses TRBV7-9 with TRBJ1-3; D is unresolved. The germline gives CDR1 SEHNR, CDR2 FQNEAQ (reference sequence). CDR3 size: 14 residues. Trimming took 1 base from V and 0 from J, leaving 4 bases between them.

This clonotype was observed a few times. The chain employs TRBV7-8 and TRBJ2-3, with 7 bases fitting TRBD1. The ends lost 5 bases at V and 0 bases at J; junction bases unmatched: 14. Per germline, CDR1 SGHVS and CDR2 FQNEAQ. The CDR3 extends over 18 amino acids. The CDR3 sequence: CASSLGDSGYTSTDTQYF. DNA for the CDR3: TGTGCCAGCAGCCTGGGGGACAGCGGCTACACTAGCACAGATACGCAGTATTTT. Combining the CDR3 with reference TRBV7-8 and TRBJ2-3 gives the whole variable domain GAGVSQSPRYKVAKRGQDVALRCDPISGHVSLFWYQQALGQGPEFLTYFQNEAQLDKSGLPSDRFFAERPEGSVSTLKIQRTQQEDSAVYLCASSLGDSGYTSTDTQYFGPGTRLTVL.

This clonotype occurred many times. The V gene is TRBV3-1, the J gene TRBJ1-1, with D perhaps matching TRBD1 (6 bases). Germline loops: CDR1 LGHDT, CDR2 YNNKEL (reference sequence). The CDR3 totals 13 residues. Trimming removed 4 bases from V and 3 bases from J, with 9 bases in between. CDR3 residues: CASSPDRYTEAFF. CDR3 bases: TGTGCCAGCAGCCCGGACAGATACACTGAAGCTTTCTTT.

At least ten counts were recorded for this clonotype. V and J are TRBV5-1 and TRBJ1-5; D gene uncertain. This CDR3 has 13 amino acids. The ends were cut back, 0 bases at V and 5 bases at J, with 6 bases in the middle. CDR1 SGHRS and CDR2 YFSETQ come from the germline V gene. For the CDR3, the DNA is TGCGCCAGCAGCTTGGCAGCGGATCAGCCCCAGCATTTT. This translates into CASSLAADQPQHF.

Ten or more counts support this clonotype. This rearrangement joins TRBV15 to TRBJ2-4; D unclear. The CDR3 loop spans 17 amino acids. The germline V gene encodes CDR1 LNHNV and CDR2 YYDKDF (reference sequence). V gave up 0 bases and J gave up 1 base, with 13 bases separating them. CDR3 residues: CATSRELGIQAKNIQYF. CDR3 in DNA: TGTGCCACCAGCAGAGAACTGGGAATCCAGGCCAAAAACATTCAGTACTTC.

This clonotype was seen only a few times. V is TRBV7-9 and J is TRBJ2-4; 9 nucleotides match TRBD1. Germline CDR1 SEHNR, CDR2 FQNEAQ (reference sequence). V gave up 5 bases and J gave up 4 bases; unmatched junction bases: 6. CDR3 length: 15 amino acids. As DNA, the CDR3 is TGTGCCAGCAGCCGGGACAGGGAACTAAAAAACATTCAGTACTTC. This codes for CASSRDRELKNIQYF.

The chain joins TRBV7-9 to TRBJ2-1, with D hard to call. The CDR3 length is 13 residues. Trimming removed 5 bases from V and 7 bases from J, with 12 bases in between. The germline V gene encodes CDR1 SEHNR and CDR2 FQNEAQ (reference sequence). The CDR3 region is CASSPTATNEQFF. As DNA, the CDR3 is TGTGCCAGCAGCCCGACCGCAACTAATGAGCAGTTCTTC.

V usage is TRBV7-9 and J usage is TRBJ1-6, with D tentatively TRBD1 (6 bases). Trimming removed 0 bases at V and 7 bases at J, with 13 bases between. CDR1 SEHNR and CDR2 FQNEAQ come from the germline V gene (reference sequence). This CDR3 is 16 amino acids long. CDR3 sequence: CASSLAGAGMNSPLHF. CDR3 nucleotide sequence: TGTGCCAGCAGCTTAGCGGGGGCAGGGATGAATTCACCCCTCCACTTT.

This clonotype has at least ten counts. V usage is TRBV5-1 and J usage is TRBJ2-2; D gene unclear. Germline-derived CDR1 and CDR2 are SGHRS and YFSETQ. Trimming took 5 bases from V and 0 from J, leaving 11 bases between them. This CDR3 has 15 amino acids. The CDR3 loop reads CASRGLTSNTGELFF. CDR3 nucleotides: TGCGCCAGCAGGGGCCTGACGTCGAACACCGGGGAGCTGTTTTTT.

This clonotype came up many times. This chain uses TRBV20-1 with TRBJ2-2; TRBD2 matches at 7 bases. With 0 bases clipped from V and 6 bases from J, the junction kept 10 bases outside the gene matches. Germline-derived CDR1 and CDR2 are DFQATT and SNEGSKA (reference sequence). The CDR3 extends over 16 amino acids. CDR3 nucleotides: TGCAGTGCTAGAGACCCAGGGAGGGGTGAGGCCGGGGAGCTGTTTTTT. This translates into CSARDPGRGEAGELFF.

This clonotype was seen ten or more times. The chain employs TRBV3-1 and TRBJ1-1; D not resolved. CDR3 length equals 16 residues. The germline CDR1 and CDR2 sequences are LGHDT and YNNKEL (reference sequence). The V gene lost 7 bases and the J gene lost 5 bases, with 23 bases spanning the gap. The CDR3 DNA reads as TGTGCCAGCACCCCCGAGCGGGAGGCGCCGGTTACTGAAGCTTTCTTT. This translates into CASTPEREAPVTEAFF. The variable domain in full, completed from reference TRBV3-1 and TRBJ1-1, reads DTAVSQTPKYLVTQMGNDKSIKCEQNLGHDTMYWYKQDSKKFLKIMFSYNNKELIINETVPNRFSPKSPDKAHLNLHINSLELGDSAVYFCASTPEREAPVTEAFFGQGTRLTVV.

This clonotype was counted many times. In nucleotides, the CDR3 is TGTGCCAGCCAATACGGACGGAACACTGAAGCTTTCTTT. This sequence encodes CASQYGRNTEAFF. This rearrangement joins TRBV27 to TRBJ1-1; D remains ambiguous. Germline V gene lookup returns CDR1 MNHEY and CDR2 SMNVEV (reference sequence). This CDR3 is built from 13 residues. V was pared by 8 bases and J by 1 base, with 11 bases between.

This clonotype has ten or more counts. J is TRBJ1-2 and V is TRBV12-5, with D unresolved. The CDR3 length is 13 residues. In germline, CDR1 is LGHNT, CDR2 FRNRAP. V lost 7 bases and J lost 7, with 16 bases in between. CDR3 in amino acids: CASANDPAPGYTF. For the CDR3, the DNA is TGTGCTAGTGCTAACGACCCAGCCCCTGGCTACACCTTC.

This clonotype was counted many times. V gene TRBV11-3 combines with J gene TRBJ2-3; TRBD1 agrees at 7 bases. The V gene's germline CDR1 is SGHNT and CDR2 YENEEA. With 8 bases clipped from V and 5 bases from J, the junction kept 13 bases outside the gene matches. The CDR3 is 15 residues long. For the CDR3, the DNA is TGTGCCAGCGTGCTAAGAGCGGACAGGAGAGATACGCAGTATTTT. This sequence encodes CASVLRADRRDTQYF.

This clonotype was detected many times. The V gene is TRBV6-6, the J gene TRBJ1-1; D gene ambiguous. CDR1 MNHNY and CDR2 SVGAGI come from the germline V gene (reference sequence). This CDR3 region has 14 residues. Trimming stripped 5 bases from V and 1 base from J, with 11 bases between. This CDR3 reads CASSLSTPNTEAFF. CDR3 DNA sequence: TGTGCCAGCAGTCTGTCCACACCGAACACTGAAGCTTTCTTT.

This clonotype has at least ten counts. V usage is TRBV30 and J usage is TRBJ1-1; D ambiguous. The ends were cut back, 5 bases at V and 11 bases at J, with 18 bases in the middle. The CDR3 contains 12 residues. Germline CDR1 GTSNPN, CDR2 SVGIG (reference sequence). CDR3 DNA: TGTGCCTGGTCTCCGAGCGGACGCGGGGCTTTCTTT. Its protein product is CAWSPSGRGAFF. Using reference TRBV30 and TRBJ1-1 for the parts outside the CDR3, the full variable domain is SQTIHQWPATLVQPVGSPLSLECTVEGTSNPNLYWYRQAAGRGLQLLFYSVGIGQISSEVPQNLSASRPQDRQFILSSKKLLLSDSGFYLCAWSPSGRGAFFGQGTRLTVV.

The table lists this clonotype with many counts. V gene TRBV11-2 combines with J gene TRBJ1-1; D possibly corresponds to TRBD1 (6 bases). CDR1 and CDR2 from the germline V gene are SGHAT and FQNNGV. This CDR3 is 14 amino acids long. The ends were cut back, 0 bases at V and 8 bases at J, with 13 bases in the middle. DNA of the CDR3: TGTGCCAGCAGCTTAGAGACCAACAGGGCCGAAGCTTTCTTT. As protein: CASSLETNRAEAFF.

This clonotype has ten or more counts. The CDR3 sequence is CASSLIGGGTDTQYF. For the CDR3, the DNA is TGTGCCAGCAGTTTAATCGGGGGCGGCACAGATACGCAGTATTTT. V usage is TRBV12-3 or TRBV12-4 and J usage is TRBJ2-3; D tentatively fits TRBD1 or TRBD2 (6 bases each). This CDR3 region has 15 residues. V was pared by 2 bases and J by 1 base, with 10 bases between.

This clonotype was observed many times. The chain employs TRBV20-1 and TRBJ2-1; D tentatively reads TRBD1 or TRBD2 (5 bases each). Germline CDR1 is DFQATT and CDR2 is SNEGSKA (reference sequence). V dropped 3 bases and J dropped 10 bases, with 22 bases sitting between them. This CDR3 is 15 amino acids long. The CDR3 sequence is CSASQPRGRLREQFF. In DNA, the CDR3 is TGCAGTGCTAGCCAACCCCGGGGACGACTAAGGGAGCAGTTCTTC.

The V gene is TRBV4-1, the J gene TRBJ1-6, with TRBD1 identical over 10 bases. The CDR3 loop spans 17 amino acids. The V segment lost 4 bases and the J segment 8 bases; nucleotides outside the gene matches: 11. The germline V gene has CDR1 MGHRA and CDR2 YSYEKL. In DNA form, the CDR3 reads TGCGCCAGCAGCCTTATCCCGCCGGGACAGGGGTATTCACCCCTCCACTTT. Residues: CASSLIPPGQGYSPLHF.

This clonotype was counted many times. V gene TRBV3-1 combines with J gene TRBJ1-1; D gene uncertain. Germline V gene lookup returns CDR1 LGHDT and CDR2 YNNKEL (reference sequence). Deletions cut 1 base from V and 2 bases from J, with 8 bases between. The CDR3 has 14 residues. CDR3 amino acids: CASSQVSTNTEAFF. The CDR3 bases are TGTGCCAGCAGCCAAGTGTCAACAAACACTGAAGCTTTCTTT. The full variable domain, in which reference TRBV3-1 and TRBJ1-1 provide the parts outside the CDR3, is DTAVSQTPKYLVTQMGNDKSIKCEQNLGHDTMYWYKQDSKKFLKIMFSYNNKELIINETVPNRFSPKSPDKAHLNLHINSLELGDSAVYFCASSQVSTNTEAFFGQGTRLTVV.

The sample holds many counts of this clonotype. This chain links TRBV7-2 with TRBJ2-1, with 9 bases fitting TRBD2. Germline V gives CDR1 SGHTA, CDR2 FQGNSA. The J segment lost 7 bases and the V segment lost 1 base, leaving 5 bases of the junction unmatched. The CDR3 is 15 residues long. CDR3 sequence (DNA): TGTGCCAGCAGCTTAGGGGCTAGCGGGGTAAATGAGCAGTTCTTC. Translating gives CASSLGASGVNEQFF.